This section outlines one T cell receptor beta chain sequence together with its context. Its cognate antigen is unknown. In the PCR, 60 Vbeta and 13 Jbeta primers were used. TCRdb's copy holds only in-frame clones and misses some; the assay was immunoSEQ multiplex PCR. The table lists about 70,000 clones, just under 70% of them singletons, with roughly 9.8% in the top ten. This CDR3 is built from 14 residues. Germline-derived CDR1 and CDR2 are SGHDN and FVKESK. V lost 3 bases and J lost 6, with 11 bases in between. These data belong to a study of cytomegalovirus exposure and HLA in healthy donors. Study-wide results and limits: The authors listed approximately 150 TCR beta chains as cytomegalovirus-associated.

The gene calls are TRBV14 and TRBJ2-2, with no clear D. Sequencing input: PBMCs. The source of this sequence is a woman aged 25-40 years in good health and CMV-seronegative. The CDR3 reads CASSQLIGSGELFF. The CDR3, as DNA: TGTGCCAGCAGCCAGCTCATTGGCTCCGGGGAGCTGTTTTTT.